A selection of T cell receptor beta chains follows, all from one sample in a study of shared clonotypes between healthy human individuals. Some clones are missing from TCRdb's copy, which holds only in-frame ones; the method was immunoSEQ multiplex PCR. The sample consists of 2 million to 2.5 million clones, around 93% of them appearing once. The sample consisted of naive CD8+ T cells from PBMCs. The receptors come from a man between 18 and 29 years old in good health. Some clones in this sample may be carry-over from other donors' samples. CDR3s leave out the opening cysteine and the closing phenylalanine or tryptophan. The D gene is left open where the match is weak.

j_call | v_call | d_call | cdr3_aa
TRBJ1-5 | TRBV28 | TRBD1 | ASSLGDRLNQPQH
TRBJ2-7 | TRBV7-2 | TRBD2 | ASSAGLARTYEQY
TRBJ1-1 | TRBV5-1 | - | ASSVTDRRNTEAF
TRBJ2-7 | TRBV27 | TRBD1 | ASSLIGTGVGEQY
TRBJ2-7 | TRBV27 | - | ASGGDGISYEQY
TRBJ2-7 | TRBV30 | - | AWSALGGYEQY
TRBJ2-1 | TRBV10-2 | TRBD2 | ASSDRGTSGNNEQF
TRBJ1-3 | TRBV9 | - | ASSVEPGNTIY
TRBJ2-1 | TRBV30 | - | AWSGSRYNEQF
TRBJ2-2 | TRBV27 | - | ASSLLAATGELF
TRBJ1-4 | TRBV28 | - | ASSPLRGSTNEKLF
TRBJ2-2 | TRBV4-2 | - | ASSQYRDGELF
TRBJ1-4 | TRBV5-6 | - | ASSYMTGGYLEKLF
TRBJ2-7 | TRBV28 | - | ASSFVRGSYEQY
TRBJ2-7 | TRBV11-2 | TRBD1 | ASSEYLGQGFSYEQY
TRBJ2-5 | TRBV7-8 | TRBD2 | ASIPSGRYQETQY
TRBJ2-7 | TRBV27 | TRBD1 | ASSLLDRGFEQY
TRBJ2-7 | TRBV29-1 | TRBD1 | SVPGTGHYEQY
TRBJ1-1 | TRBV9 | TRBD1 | ASSVGTGSWYTEAF
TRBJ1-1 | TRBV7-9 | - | ASSFAPLLGEAF
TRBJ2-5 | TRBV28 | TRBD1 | ASSPDRGWETQY
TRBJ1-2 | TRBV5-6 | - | ASSEGRANYGYT
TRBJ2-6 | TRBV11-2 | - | ASSSDWGRLSGANVLT
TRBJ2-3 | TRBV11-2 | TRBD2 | ASSHQGSGPLPGADTQY
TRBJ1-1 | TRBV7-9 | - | ASSFARGLNTEAF
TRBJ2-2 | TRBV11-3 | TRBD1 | ASSLPKGQGATGELF
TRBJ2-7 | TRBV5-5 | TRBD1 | ASSLPGQASEQY
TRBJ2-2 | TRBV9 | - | ASSDRSANTGELF
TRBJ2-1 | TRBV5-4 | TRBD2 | ASSLKRELYNEQF
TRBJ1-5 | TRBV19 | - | ASSMSRGQPQH
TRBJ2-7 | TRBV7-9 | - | ASSLGTNEQY
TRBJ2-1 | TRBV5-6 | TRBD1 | ASSFGGRTGGNEQF
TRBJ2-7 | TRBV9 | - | ASSVVAGWRGHYEQY
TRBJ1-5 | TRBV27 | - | ASSLSGRGVYQPQH
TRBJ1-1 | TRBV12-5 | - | ASGLDLFQNTEAF
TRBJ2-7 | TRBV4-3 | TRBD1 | ASSPTGATHYEQY
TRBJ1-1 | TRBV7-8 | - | ASSLTRTAPGTEAF
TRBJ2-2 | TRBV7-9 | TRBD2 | ASSISGSLDTGELF
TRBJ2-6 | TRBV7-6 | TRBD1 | ASSPGTGFSGANVLT